What follows describes a single TCR beta chain. Antigen unknown. These data belong to a study of T cell responses to AZD1222 COVID-19 vaccine. Points from the study as a whole: Close to half of all spike-specific TCRs reportedly target regions of the variants that are unmutated. The span of vaccine-associated CD4 TCRs extended across spike, with dominance at 160-218 and 743-854.

Data came from immunoSEQ multiplex PCR; TCRdb stores just in-frame clones and leaves some out. The repertoire consists of some 120,000 clones, with 85% to 90% occurring once and the leading ten covering just under 4.5%. This CDR3 comprises 14 residues. Trimming removed 0 bases at V and 4 bases at J, with 10 bases between. The V gene's germline CDR1 is SGDLS and CDR2 YYNGEE. This chain connects TRBV9 to TRBJ1-2; D perhaps matches TRBD1 (5 bases). The clonotype comes from an adult who received the AZD1222 COVID-19 vaccine. The source material was peripheral blood, sampled 28 days after the second AZD1222 dose. The CDR3 DNA reads as TGTGCCAGCAGCGTAGGGCAGGGTATCTATGGCTACACCTTC. It codes for CASSVGQGIYGYTF.